Below, 9 T cell receptor beta chains from the same sample are listed, as sequenced in a study of breast tumors, draining lymph nodes, adjacent tissues. Axillary draining lymph nodes of breast cancer patients supplied the node samples. A single record per CDR3 protein comes from TCRdb applying MiXCR to the multiplex PCR reads. The sample lists fewer than 200,000 distinct CDR3 sequences, roughly 30% occurring once. The sample consisted of axillary lymph node tissue. All receptors derive from a female donor with breast cancer. Some clones in this sample may be carry-over from other donors' samples.

This chain uses TRBV18 with TRBJ2-7; D is perhaps TRBD1 (6 bases). This CDR3 is 14 amino acids long. Germline lookup yields CDR1 KGHSH and CDR2 LQKENI. Trimming removed 3 bases from V and 4 bases from J, with 13 bases in between. The CDR3 DNA follows: TGTGCCAGCTCACCCGGCAGGGGAATTTACGAGCAGTACTTC. It encodes CASSPGRGIYEQYF.

This clonotype was seen repeatedly, ten times or more. The chain has TRBV5-8 and TRBJ2-6; D is perhaps TRBD1 (6 bases). Germline CDR1 reads SGHTS; CDR2 reads YDEGEE. The CDR3 length is 15 residues. V was trimmed by 5 bases and J by 4 bases, leaving 13 bases between them. The CDR3 is CASRPDSSGANVLTF. In DNA form, the CDR3 reads TGTGCCAGCAGGCCGGACAGTTCAGGGGCCAACGTCCTGACTTTC.

This chain uses TRBV29-1 with TRBJ2-1; 7 positions agree with TRBD2. Germline V gene sequence: CDR1 SQVTM, CDR2 ANQGSEA. Trimming took 8 bases from V and 1 from J; bases not matched to a gene: 11. This CDR3 comprises 15 residues. The CDR3 region is CSQEESGISYNEQFF. The CDR3 bases are TGCAGCCAAGAAGAGAGCGGGATATCCTACAATGAGCAGTTCTTC.

This clonotype showed up many times. This chain connects TRBV29-1 to TRBJ1-2, with 8 bases identical to TRBD1. V was clipped by 5 bases and J by 7 bases; unmatched bases: 6. The CDR3 is 12 residues long. Germline V gene sequence: CDR1 SQVTM, CDR2 ANQGSEA. CDR3 region: CSVQGQGSGYTF. DNA of the CDR3: TGCAGCGTTCAAGGACAGGGCTCTGGCTACACCTTC.

In the case of this clonotype: A much more abundant neighbour one base away suggests this may be a read error. This sequence joins TRBV7-8 and TRBJ2-7, with 11 bases fitting TRBD1. Trimming at V came to 5 bases and at J to 3 bases, leaving 6 bases not matched to a gene. CDR3 length equals 15 residues. CDR1 is SGHVS and CDR2 is FQNEAQ in the germline V gene. CDR3 residues: CASSRDRGGSYEQYF. CDR3 DNA: TGTGCCAGCAGCCGGGACAGGGGGGGGAGCTACGAGCAGTACTTC.

This clonotype appeared many times. J is TRBJ2-5 and V is TRBV7-8; TRBD1 is a possible D gene (6 bases). Germline CDR1 reads SGHVS; CDR2 reads FQNEAQ. CDR3 size: 14 residues. The V gene lost 0 bases and the J gene lost 1 base, with 6 bases spanning the gap. Here the CDR3 reads CASSLAGAQETQYF. Written as DNA, the CDR3 is TGTGCCAGCAGCTTAGCGGGGGCCCAAGAGACCCAGTACTTC.

This clonotype was seen repeatedly, ten times or more. This chain uses TRBV20-1 with TRBJ2-7, with D tentatively TRBD1 (5 bases). The CDR3 totals 15 residues. Germline CDR1 is DFQATT and CDR2 is SNEGSKA (reference sequence). Between the trimmed V and J ends, which lost 6 bases and 0 bases, there was a span of 18 bases. The CDR3 nucleotides read TGCAGTGCCCTCGAGATCCTTACAGGCTCCTACGAGCAGTACTTC. Translation gives CSALEILTGSYEQYF.

This clonotype appeared many times. Germline is not matched at one junction end, which may reflect a read error. This rearrangement joins TRBV5-1 to TRBJ1-4, with 7 positions matching TRBD1. The germline CDR1 and CDR2 sequences are SGHRS and YFSETQ. The CDR3 extends over 13 amino acids. CDR3 amino acids: CASRLQGNENLFF. The CDR3 DNA follows: TGCGCCAGCAGACTACAGGGGAATGAAAACCTGTTTTTT.

The genes are TRBV5-6 and TRBJ1-2; possibly TRBD1 for D (6 bases). CDR3 size: 13 residues. V lost 0 bases and J 10 bases, leaving 13 bases between the germline ends. Germline V gives CDR1 SGHDT, CDR2 YYEEEE. The CDR3 loop is CASSLGGLGDYTF. The CDR3 nucleotides are TGTGCCAGCAGCTTGGGGGGGCTAGGGGACTACACCTTC.